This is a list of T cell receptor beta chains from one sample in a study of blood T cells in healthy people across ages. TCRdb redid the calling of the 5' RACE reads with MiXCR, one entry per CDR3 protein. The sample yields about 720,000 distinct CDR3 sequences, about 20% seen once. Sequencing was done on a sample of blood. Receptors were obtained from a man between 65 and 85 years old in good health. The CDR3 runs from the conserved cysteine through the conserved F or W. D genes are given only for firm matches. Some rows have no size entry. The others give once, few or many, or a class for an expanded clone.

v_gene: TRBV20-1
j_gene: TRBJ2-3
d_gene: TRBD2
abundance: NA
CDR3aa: CSAPFGGLGAPDTQYF
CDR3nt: TGCAGTGCTCCCTTTGGGGGACTAGGAGCCCCAGATACGCAGTATTTT

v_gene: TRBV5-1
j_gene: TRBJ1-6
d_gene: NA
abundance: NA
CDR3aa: CASSLDGFYNSPLHF
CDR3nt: TGCGCCAGCAGCTTGGATGGGTTCTATAATTCACCCCTCCACTTT

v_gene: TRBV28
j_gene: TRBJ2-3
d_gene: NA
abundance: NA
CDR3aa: CASRGGGEGTDTQYF
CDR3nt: TGTGCCAGCAGAGGAGGGGGCGAGGGGACAGATACGCAGTATTTT

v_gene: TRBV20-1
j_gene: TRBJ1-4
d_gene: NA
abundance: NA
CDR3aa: CARRTDEKLFF
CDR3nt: TGCGCCCGGCGGACGGATGAAAAACTGTTTTTT

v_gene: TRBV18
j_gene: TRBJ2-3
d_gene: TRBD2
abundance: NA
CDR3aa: CASSPGGSGTDTQYF
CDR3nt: TGTGCCAGCTCACCGGGAGGGAGTGGCACAGATACGCAGTATTTT

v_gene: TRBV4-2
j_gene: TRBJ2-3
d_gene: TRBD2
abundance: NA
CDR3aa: CASSHQYGTSGGTDTQYF
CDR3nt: TGTGCCAGCAGCCATCAATACGGGACTAGCGGGGGCACAGATACGCAGTATTTT

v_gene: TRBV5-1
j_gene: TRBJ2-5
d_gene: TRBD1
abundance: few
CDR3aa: CASSNRRDSLPQETQYF
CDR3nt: TGCGCCAGCAGCAATCGTCGGGACAGCCTACCTCAAGAGACCCAGTACTTC

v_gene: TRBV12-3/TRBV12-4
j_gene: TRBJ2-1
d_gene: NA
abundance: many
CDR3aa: CASSRYEGGEQFF
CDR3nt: TGTGCCAGCAGCAGATACGAGGGAGGTGAGCAGTTCTTC

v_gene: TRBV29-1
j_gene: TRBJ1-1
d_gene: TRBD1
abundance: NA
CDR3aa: CSVEPTGAEAFF
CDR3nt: TGCAGCGTAGAACCAACAGGGGCTGAAGCTTTCTTT

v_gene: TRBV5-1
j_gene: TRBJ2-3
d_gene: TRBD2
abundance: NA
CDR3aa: CASSSITSGRARTDTQYF
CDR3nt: TGCGCCAGCAGCTCCATAACTAGCGGGAGGGCCAGGACAGATACGCAGTATTTT

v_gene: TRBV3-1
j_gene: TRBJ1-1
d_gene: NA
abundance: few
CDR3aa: CASSQDKSQAFF
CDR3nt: TGTGCCAGCAGCCAAGATAAAAGTCAAGCTTTCTTT

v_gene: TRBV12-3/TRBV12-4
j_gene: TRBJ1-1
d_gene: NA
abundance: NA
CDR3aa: CASSLGGGAEAFF
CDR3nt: TGTGCCAGCAGTCTGGGGGGCGGGGCTGAAGCTTTCTTT

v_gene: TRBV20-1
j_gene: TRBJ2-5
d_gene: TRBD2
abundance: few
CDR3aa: CSARVSGGRGETQYF
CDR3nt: TGCAGTGCTAGAGTTAGCGGGGGCAGGGGGGAGACCCAGTACTTC

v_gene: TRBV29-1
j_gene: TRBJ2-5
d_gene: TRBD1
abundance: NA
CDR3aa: CSTSDRGYETQYF
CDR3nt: TGCAGCACAAGCGACAGGGGATATGAGACCCAGTACTTC

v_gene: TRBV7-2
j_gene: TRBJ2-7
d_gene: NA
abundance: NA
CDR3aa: CASSPQTTRGEQYF
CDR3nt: TGTGCCAGCAGTCCGCAGACCACGAGGGGCGAGCAGTACTTC

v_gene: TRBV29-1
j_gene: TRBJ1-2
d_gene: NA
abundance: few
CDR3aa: CSLSTGPDTGYTF
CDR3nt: TGCAGCCTCTCGACAGGACCAGATACTGGCTACACCTTC

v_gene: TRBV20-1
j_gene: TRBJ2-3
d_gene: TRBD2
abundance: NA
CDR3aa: CSARVSGRALTDTQYF
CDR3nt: TGCAGTGCTAGGGTCAGCGGGAGGGCCTTGACAGATACGCAGTATTTT

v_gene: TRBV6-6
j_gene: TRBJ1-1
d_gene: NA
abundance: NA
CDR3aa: CASFDRWNTEAFF
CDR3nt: TGTGCCAGCTTCGACAGGTGGAACACTGAAGCTTTCTTT

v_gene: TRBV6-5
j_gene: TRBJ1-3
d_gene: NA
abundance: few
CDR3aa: CASRSDGGSTIYF
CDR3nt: TGTGCCAGCAGATCCGATGGGGGAAGCACCATATATTTT

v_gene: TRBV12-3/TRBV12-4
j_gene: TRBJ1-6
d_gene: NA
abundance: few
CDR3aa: CASVGSPNSPLHF
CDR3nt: TGTGCCAGCGTCGGAAGCCCCAATTCACCCCTCCACTTT

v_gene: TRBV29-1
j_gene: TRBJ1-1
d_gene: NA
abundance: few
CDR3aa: CSVDGRRKTEAFF
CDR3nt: TGCAGCGTTGACGGCAGGAGAAAGACTGAAGCTTTCTTT

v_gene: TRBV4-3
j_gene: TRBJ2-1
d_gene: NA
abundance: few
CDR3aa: CASSQEGPRVQFF
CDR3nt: TGCGCCAGCAGCCAAGAAGGTCCTCGCGTGCAGTTCTTC

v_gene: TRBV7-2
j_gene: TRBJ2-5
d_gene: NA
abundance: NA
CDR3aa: CATGFNRWEQYF
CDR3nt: TGTGCCACCGGGTTTAACCGATGGGAGCAGTACTTC

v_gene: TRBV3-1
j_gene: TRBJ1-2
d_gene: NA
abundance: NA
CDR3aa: CASSQESPPYGYTF
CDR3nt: TGTGCCAGCAGCCAAGAAAGCCCACCCTATGGCTACACCTTC

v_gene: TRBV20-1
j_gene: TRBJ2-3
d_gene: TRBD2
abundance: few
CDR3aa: CSASTGAGESTDTQYF
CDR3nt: TGCAGTGCTAGTACGGGAGCGGGAGAGAGCACAGATACGCAGTATTTT

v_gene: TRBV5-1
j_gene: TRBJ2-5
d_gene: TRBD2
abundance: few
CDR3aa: CASSRTSEETQYF
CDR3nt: TGCGCCAGCAGTCGGACTAGCGAAGAGACCCAGTACTTC

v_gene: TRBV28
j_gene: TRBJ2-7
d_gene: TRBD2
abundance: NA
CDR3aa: CASSPEQALAGGRYEQYF
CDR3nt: TGTGCCAGCAGCCCCGAACAAGCACTAGCGGGAGGGCGCTACGAGCAGTACTTC

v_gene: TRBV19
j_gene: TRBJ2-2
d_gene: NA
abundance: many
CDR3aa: CASSRTVNTGELFF
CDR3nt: TGTGCCAGTAGCCGGACAGTGAACACCGGGGAGCTGTTTTTT

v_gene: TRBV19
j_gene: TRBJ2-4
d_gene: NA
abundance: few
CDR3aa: CASSPRPDGTKNIQYF
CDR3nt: TGTGCCAGTAGTCCCAGACCAGACGGAACCAAAAACATTCAGTACTTC

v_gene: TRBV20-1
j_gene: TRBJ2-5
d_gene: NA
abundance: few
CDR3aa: CSASFGGGQYF
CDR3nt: TGCAGTGCTAGCTTCGGTGGCGGCCAGTACTTC

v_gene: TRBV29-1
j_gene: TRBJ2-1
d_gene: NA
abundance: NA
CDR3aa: CSVEPAVGEGQRSEQFF
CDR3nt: TGCAGCGTTGAACCGGCGGTCGGTGAGGGGCAGCGCAGTGAGCAGTTCTTC

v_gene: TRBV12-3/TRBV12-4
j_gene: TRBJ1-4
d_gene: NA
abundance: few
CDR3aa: CASSLMDGASIF
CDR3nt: TGTGCCAGCAGTTTGATGGATGGGGCGTCGATTTTT

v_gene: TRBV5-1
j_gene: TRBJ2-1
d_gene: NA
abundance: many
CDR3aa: CASSFILKGHDEQFF
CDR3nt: TGCGCCAGCAGTTTCATCCTTAAGGGGCACGATGAGCAGTTCTTC

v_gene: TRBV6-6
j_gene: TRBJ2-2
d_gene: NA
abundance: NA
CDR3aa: CASTLIRDGNTGELFF
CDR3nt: TGTGCCAGCACCTTGATTCGGGACGGGAACACCGGGGAGCTGTTTTTT

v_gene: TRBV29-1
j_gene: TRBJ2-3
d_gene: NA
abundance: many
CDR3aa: CSVPVSPPTDTQYF
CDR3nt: TGCAGCGTTCCTGTTTCTCCCCCCACAGATACGCAGTATTTT

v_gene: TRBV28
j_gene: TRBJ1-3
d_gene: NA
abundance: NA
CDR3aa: CASSPTGLVRGNTIYF
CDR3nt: TGTGCCAGCAGTCCGACGGGGTTGGTTCGAGGAAACACCATATATTTT

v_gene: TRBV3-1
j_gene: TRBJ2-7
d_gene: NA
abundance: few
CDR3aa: CASSQVGTSKGQYF
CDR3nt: TGTGCCAGCAGCCAAGTTGGAACATCCAAGGGGCAGTACTTC

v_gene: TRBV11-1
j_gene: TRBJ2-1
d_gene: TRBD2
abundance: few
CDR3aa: CASSWPGLVNEQFF
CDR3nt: TGTGCCAGCAGCTGGCCGGGACTAGTCAATGAGCAGTTCTTC

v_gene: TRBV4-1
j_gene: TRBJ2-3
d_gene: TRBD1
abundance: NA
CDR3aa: CASSQVGQGPADTQYF
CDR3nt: TGCGCCAGCAGCCAAGTCGGACAGGGCCCTGCAGATACGCAGTATTTT

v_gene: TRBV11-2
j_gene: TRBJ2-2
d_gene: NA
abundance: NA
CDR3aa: CASGFYTGELFF
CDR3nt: TGTGCCAGCGGATTCTACACCGGGGAGCTGTTTTTT

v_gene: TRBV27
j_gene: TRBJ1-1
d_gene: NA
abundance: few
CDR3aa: CASSPRGLGAEAFF
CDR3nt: TGTGCCAGCAGTCCCAGGGGTTTAGGCGCTGAAGCTTTCTTT

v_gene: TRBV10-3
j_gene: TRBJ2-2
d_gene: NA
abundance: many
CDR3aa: CAISEGPGELFF
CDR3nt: TGTGCCATCAGTGAGGGGCCCGGGGAGCTGTTTTTT

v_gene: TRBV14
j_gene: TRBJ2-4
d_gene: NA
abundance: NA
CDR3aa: CASSQVDIQYF
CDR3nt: TGTGCCAGCAGCCAAGTTGACATTCAGTACTTC

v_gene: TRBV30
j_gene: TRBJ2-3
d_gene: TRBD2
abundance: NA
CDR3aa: CAWDSRSGITDTQYF
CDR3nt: TGTGCCTGGGACTCACGGAGCGGGATCACAGATACGCAGTATTTT

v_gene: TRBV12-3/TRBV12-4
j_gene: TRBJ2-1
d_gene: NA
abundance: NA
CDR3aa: CASSLWTGVSSYNEQFF
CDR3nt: TGTGCCAGCAGTTTATGGACGGGGGTAAGCTCCTACAATGAGCAGTTCTTC

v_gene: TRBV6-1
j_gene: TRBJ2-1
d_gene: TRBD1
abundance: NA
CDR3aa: CASSNRDRDPYNEQFF
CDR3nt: TGTGCCAGCAGTAACCGGGACAGGGACCCCTACAATGAGCAGTTCTTC

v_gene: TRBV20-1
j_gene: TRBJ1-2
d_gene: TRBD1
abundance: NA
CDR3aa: CSAPRDRGSNGYTF
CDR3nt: TGCAGTGCCCCAAGGGACAGGGGGTCGAATGGCTACACCTTC

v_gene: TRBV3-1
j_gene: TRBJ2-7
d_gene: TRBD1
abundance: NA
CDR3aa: CASSQLRDSGEQYF
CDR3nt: TGTGCCAGCAGCCAACTCCGGGACAGTGGCGAGCAGTACTTC

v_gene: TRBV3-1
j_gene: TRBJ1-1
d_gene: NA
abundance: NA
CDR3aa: CASSHDGNTEAFF
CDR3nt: TGTGCCAGCAGCCACGACGGAAACACTGAAGCTTTCTTT

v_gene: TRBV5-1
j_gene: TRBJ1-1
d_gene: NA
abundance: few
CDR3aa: CASMKDSVSNTEAFF
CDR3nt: TGCGCCAGCATGAAGGACAGCGTCTCAAACACTGAAGCTTTCTTT